The 9 T cell receptor beta chains below come from one sample, sequenced in a study of OX40 agonist ivuxolimab in advanced cancers. TCRdb's table, derived via immunoSEQ multiplex PCR, lists solely in-frame clones and lacks some. The sample records tens of thousands of clones, about 90% being singletons. The sequencing used CD4+ or CD8+ T cells sorted from blood, collected in a trial of the OX40 agonist ivuxolimab. These receptors were taken from an adult with an advanced solid tumor such as melanoma, head and neck, liver or kidney cancer.

The rearrangement links TRBV9 to TRBJ2-5; TRBD1 matches at 7 bases. With the DNA end fitting TRBJ2-7 better, the J assignment may be wrong. CDR1 is SGDLS and CDR2 is YYNGEE in the germline V gene. This CDR3 has 14 amino acids. The DNA of the CDR3 is TGTGCCAGCGGCAGATGGGACAGCACCTACGAGCAGTACTTC. Its protein product is CASGRWDSTYEQYF.

The CDR3 spells CASSASGSLGETQYF. The CDR3 DNA reads TGCGCCAGCAGCGCCAGCGGGAGCTTGGGAGAGACCCAGTACTTC. The rearrangement links TRBV5-1 to TRBJ2-5, with 8 bases lining up with TRBD2. The CDR3 covers 15 residues. Germline V gene lookup returns CDR1 SGHRS and CDR2 YFSETQ. After removal of 4 bases from V and 4 bases from J, the junction contained 9 bases not matched to a gene.

The chain couples TRBV29-1 to TRBJ2-3; D uncertain. Trimming cost V 4 bases and J 1 base, with 6 bases left between them. The germline V gene encodes CDR1 SQVTM and CDR2 ANQGSEA. The CDR3 runs 12 residues. This CDR3 is CSVGRGTDTQYF. In DNA, the CDR3 is TGCAGCGTTGGGCGAGGCACAGATACGCAGTATTTT.

The genes are TRBV15 and TRBJ2-3, with TRBD2 as a possible D gene (5 bases). The germline CDR1 and CDR2 sequences are LNHNV and YYDKDF (reference sequence). The CDR3 spans 16 residues. Trimming pared 7 bases from V and 3 bases from J, leaving 20 bases between. CDR3 nucleotide sequence: TGTGCCACCACCTCTTTTGGGAGAAGGAGGACAGATACGCAGTATTTT. This translates into CATTSFGRRRTDTQYF. Based on the CDR3 plus reference TRBV15 and TRBJ2-3, the full variable domain is DAMVIQNPRYQVTQFGKPVTLSCSQTLNHNVMYWYQQKSSQAPKLLFHYYDKDFNNEADTPDNFQSRRPNTSFCFLDIRSPGLGDTAMYLCATTSFGRRRTDTQYFGPGTRLTVL.

The chain recombines TRBV7-9 with TRBJ1-5; 7 bases are shared with TRBD1. The CDR3 consists of 14 residues. The germline V gene has CDR1 SEHNR and CDR2 FQNEAQ (reference sequence). Trimming took 6 bases from V and 4 from J; bases not matched to a gene: 6. This CDR3 is CASSSPGGNQPQHF. The CDR3 DNA sequence: TGTGCCAGCAGTTCACCAGGGGGAAATCAGCCCCAGCATTTT. The variable domain in full, completed from reference TRBV7-9 and TRBJ1-5, reads DTGVSQNPRHKITKRGQNVTFRCDPISEHNRLYWYRQTLGQGPEFLTYFQNEAQLEKSRLLSDRFSAERPKGSFSTLEIQRTEQGDSAMYLCASSSPGGNQPQHFGDGTRLSIL.

The rearrangement uses TRBV25-1 and TRBJ1-1; maybe TRBD1 (5 bases). CDR3 length: 16 amino acids. The V gene lost 4 bases and the J gene lost 1 base, with 16 bases spanning the gap. Germline V gives CDR1 MGHDK, CDR2 SYGVNS. CDR3 sequence reads: CASSGQGRRKNTEAFF. The CDR3 DNA reads TGTGCCAGCAGTGGTCAGGGACGAAGGAAGAACACTGAAGCTTTCTTT.

J is TRBJ1-5 and V is TRBV5-1; possible D gene TRBD1, 5 bases. Looked up from germline, CDR1 is SGHRS and CDR2 is YFSETQ. The CDR3 covers 15 residues. The V gene lost 0 bases and the J gene lost 2 bases, with 9 bases spanning the gap. The CDR3 bases are TGCGCCAGCAGCTTGGTAGGGGATGGCAATCAGCCCCAGCATTTT. Its translation is CASSLVGDGNQPQHF.

J is TRBJ2-7 and V is TRBV25-1; 7 bases are shared with TRBD2. CDR1 and CDR2 from the germline V gene are MGHDK and SYGVNS. This CDR3 has 14 residues. V shed 8 bases and J 1 base; nucleotides not matched to a gene: 8. CDR3 loop: CASGGGLPSYEQYF. The CDR3 DNA reads TGTGCCAGCGGGGGGGGACTTCCATCCTACGAGCAGTACTTC.

The chain recombines TRBV7-9 with TRBJ2-1; 9 positions agree with TRBD2. The V segment lost 4 bases and the J segment 12 bases; nucleotides outside the gene matches: 13. The CDR3 covers 15 residues. Germline V gives CDR1 SEHNR, CDR2 FQNEAQ (reference sequence). CDR3: CASSSLGAGGSWQFF. The CDR3 DNA follows: TGTGCCAGCAGCTCCCTGGGAGCGGGAGGCTCGTGGCAGTTCTTC.